Sequencing of this TCR beta chain was carried out in a study of blood T cell repertoires in COVID-19. Study at large: Nucleic acid was either cDNA or gDNA, and it came from T cells, B-cell-depleted T cells, or PBMCs.

Study processing details: It was from reference gene primer amplification that nucleated cell counts were estimated. TCRdb's table, derived via immunoSEQ multiplex PCR, lists solely in-frame clones and lacks some. V, J and clone size are taken as reported in that table, and D and trimming were inferred from the DNA itself. Of tens of thousands of clones in the sample, roughly 88% were seen once. This TCR was sampled from a man under 40 with acute or convalescent COVID-19. Sequenced sample: peripheral blood.

CDR3 nucleotide sequence: TGTGCCAGCAGTTTATCCGGCGGTGGCAATCAGCCCCAGCATTTT. Translation: CASSLSGGGNQPQHF. This chain uses TRBV27 with TRBJ1-5; the D is unclear. This CDR3 contains 15 residues. In germline, CDR1 is MNHEY, CDR2 SMNVEV (reference sequence). Between the trimmed V and J ends, which lost 0 bases and 2 bases, there was a span of 8 bases.